The subject of this entry is one TCR beta chain. TCRdb's copy holds only in-frame clones and misses some; the assay was immunoSEQ multiplex PCR. The data contain approximately 130,000 clones, 70% to 90% of them singletons. The data are from a study of control samples from healthy donors and cancer patients. The CDR3 spans 16 residues. Germline CDR1 is SGHAT and CDR2 is FQNNGV. Between the trimmed V and J ends, which lost 1 base and 2 bases, there was a span of 13 bases. The source material was blood. The rearrangement uses TRBV11-2 and TRBJ2-3; TRBD2 might be the D (6 bases). The source of this sequence is a man aged 45-65 years in good health. As DNA, the CDR3 is TGTGCCAGCAGCTTAGTCGGCGGGACCTTCACAGATACGCAGTATTTT. It translates to CASSLVGGTFTDTQYF.